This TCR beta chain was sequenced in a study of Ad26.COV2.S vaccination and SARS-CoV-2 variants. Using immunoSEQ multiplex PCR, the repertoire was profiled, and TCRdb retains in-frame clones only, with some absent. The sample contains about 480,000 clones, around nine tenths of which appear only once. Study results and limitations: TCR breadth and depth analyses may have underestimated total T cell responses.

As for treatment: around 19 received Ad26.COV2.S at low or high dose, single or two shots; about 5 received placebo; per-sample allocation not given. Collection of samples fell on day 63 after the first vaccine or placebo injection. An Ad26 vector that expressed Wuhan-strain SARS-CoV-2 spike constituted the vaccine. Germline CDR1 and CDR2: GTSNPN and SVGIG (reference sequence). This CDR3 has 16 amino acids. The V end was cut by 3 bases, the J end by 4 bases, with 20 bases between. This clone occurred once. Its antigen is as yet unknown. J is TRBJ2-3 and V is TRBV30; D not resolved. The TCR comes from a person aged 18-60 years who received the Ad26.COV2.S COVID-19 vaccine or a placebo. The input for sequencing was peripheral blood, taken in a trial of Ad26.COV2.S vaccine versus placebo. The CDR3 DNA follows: TGTGCCTGGAGATTCTTGTCCTCCACGGGTCCAGATACGCAGTATTTT. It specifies CAWRFLSSTGPDTQYF.